This is a list of T cell receptor beta chains from one sample in a study of blood T cell repertoires in COVID-19. The data were produced by immunoSEQ multiplex PCR, yet TCRdb's version contains in-frame clones alone and is incomplete. The repertoire consists of about 320,000 clones, with about 83% occurring once and the leading ten covering roughly 1.1%. The sample comprised peripheral blood. These receptor sequences come from a woman in her forties or fifties with acute or convalescent COVID-19. Both conserved end residues are part of each CDR3. The D gene is left open where the match is weak. Clone size is given for some rows only: seen once, a few or many times, or a class if the clone is expanded.

cdr3_length d_call j_call clone_size v_call cdr3_nt cdr3_aa
14 - TRBJ1-5 - TRBV25-1 TGTGCCAGCAGTGAATATACAGATAATCAGCCCCAGCATTTT CASSEYTDNQPQHF
14 TRBD1 TRBJ1-4 - TRBV5-4 TGTGCCAGCAGTCGGACAGGGACTCATGAAAAACTGTTTTTT CASSRTGTHEKLFF
12 TRBD1 TRBJ2-3 few TRBV19 TGTGCCAGTAGCGGACAGGGGGATACGCAGTATTTT CASSGQGDTQYF
14 - TRBJ1-4 - TRBV3-1/TRBV3-2 TGTGCCAGCAGCCACGGAGGGGATAGCGGAAAACTGTTTTTT CASSHGGDSGKLFF
16 - TRBJ1-2 once TRBV18 TGTGCCAGCTCACCACGGACCCCGGCGGGGGCCTATGGCTACACCTTC CASSPRTPAGAYGYTF
14 TRBD2 TRBJ2-7 - TRBV6-1 TGTGCCAGCAGTGAAGGAAGCGGGAGGGCCGAGCAGTACTTC CASSEGSGRAEQYF
16 TRBD1 TRBJ1-6 - TRBV6-2/TRBV6-3 TGTGCCAGCAGTTATCGACACAGGGGATTTAATTCACCCCTCCACTTT CASSYRHRGFNSPLHF
15 TRBD1 TRBJ1-5 - TRBV7-2 TGTGCCAGCAGCTTAGTGGGGGACAGTTATCAGCCCCAGCATTTT CASSLVGDSYQPQHF
16 TRBD1 TRBJ2-2 - TRBV4-1 TGCGCCAGCAGCCAAGCCGGACAGGGCAACACCGGGGAGCTGTTTTTT CASSQAGQGNTGELFF
13 - TRBJ1-2 - TRBV11-3 TGTGCCAGCAGCTTAGATGGCGCGGCAGGCTACACCTTC CASSLDGAAGYTF
15 - TRBJ2-2 - TRBV27 TGTGCCAGCAGTTTAAACAGGGCCAGCACCGGGGAGCTGTTTTTT CASSLNRASTGELFF
12 - TRBJ1-2 - TRBV28 TGTGCCAGCAGTTTATCTGAGCTTGGCTACACCTTC CASSLSELGYTF
12 - TRBJ2-5 - TRBV19 TGTGCCAGTAAGGACTTCCAAGAGACCCAGTACTTC CASKDFQETQYF
12 TRBD1 TRBJ1-1 - TRBV29-1 TGCAGCGTTGGACAGGGAGGAACTGAAGCTTTCTTT CSVGQGGTEAFF
15 TRBD2 TRBJ2-5 - TRBV10-3 TGTGCCACCGGACAGCGGGAGGGCCTTGTGGAGACCCAGTACTTC CATGQREGLVETQYF
14 - TRBJ1-5 - TRBV7-2 TGTGCCAGCAGCTCAGGGGAAAGCAATCAGCCCCAGCATTTT CASSSGESNQPQHF
13 TRBD1 TRBJ1-2 few TRBV2 TGTGCCAGCACCGGACAGGGAAACTATGGCTACACCTTC CASTGQGNYGYTF
14 - TRBJ1-4 - TRBV30 TGTGCTTTGGTCCGCTCAGGGGACCTTGAAAAACTGTTTTTT CALVRSGDLEKLFF
13 - TRBJ2-5 - TRBV4-1 TGCGCCAGCGGCACTACTGCTCAAGAGACCCAGTACTTC CASGTTAQETQYF
10 TRBD1 TRBJ1-1 - TRBV20-1 TGCAGTGCAAGACAGGGGGGAGCTTTCTTT CSARQGGAFF
12 - TRBJ1-2 - TRBV12-3/TRBV12-4 TGTGCCAGCAGTTCGCAGCGTTATGGCTACACCTTC CASSSQRYGYTF
13 TRBD1 TRBJ1-1 - TRBV29-1 TGCAGCGTCAAATGGACAGGAAACTCTGAAGCTTTCTTT CSVKWTGNSEAFF
15 TRBD1 TRBJ1-4 once TRBV19 TGTGCCAGTAGTATAGCGACAGGGAGTAATGAAAAACTGTTTTTT CASSIATGSNEKLFF